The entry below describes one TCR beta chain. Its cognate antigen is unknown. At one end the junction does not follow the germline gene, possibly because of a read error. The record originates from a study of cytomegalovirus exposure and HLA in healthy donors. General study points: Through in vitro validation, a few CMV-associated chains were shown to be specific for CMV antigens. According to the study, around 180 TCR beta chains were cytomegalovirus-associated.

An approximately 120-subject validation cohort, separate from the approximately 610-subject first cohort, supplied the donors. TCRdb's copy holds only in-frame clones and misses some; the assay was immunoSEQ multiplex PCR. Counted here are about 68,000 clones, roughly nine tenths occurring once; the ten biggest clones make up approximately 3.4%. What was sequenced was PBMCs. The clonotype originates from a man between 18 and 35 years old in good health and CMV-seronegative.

The CDR3 here is CASPSGAVF. In DNA, the CDR3 is TGTGCCAGCCCCTCAGGGGCCGTCTTC. The chain is built from TRBV28 and TRBJ2-1; D is possibly TRBD1 (6 bases). CDR3 size: 9 residues. The germline V gene has CDR1 MDHEN and CDR2 SYDVKM.